The 18 T cell receptor beta chains listed next were all sequenced from one sample in a study of T cell repertoires in cytomegalovirus infection. These receptors have no known antigen. TCRdb fed the reads into MiXCR, producing one record per CDR3 protein. The profile shows some 800,000 distinct CDR3 sequences, almost 30% of them singletons. Here the sequenced sample was cultured CD8+ T cells from PBMCs, taken from culture after CMV antigen stimulation. Receptors originate from a human donor in good health (CMV status not recorded). Some clones in this sample may be carry-over from other donors' samples.

This clonotype was seen repeatedly, ten times or more. The chain couples TRBV12-3 or TRBV12-4 to TRBJ2-5; 16 nucleotides align to TRBD2. V shed 5 bases, J shed 2 bases, and the junction held 5 bases outside the gene matches. The CDR3 has 17 residues. In DNA form, the CDR3 reads TGTGCCAGCAGTCCGGGACTAGCGGGGGGGATACAAGAGACCCAGTACTTC. It yields the protein CASSPGLAGGIQETQYF.

This chain uses TRBV7-9 with TRBJ2-7; 7 bases map to TRBD2. Germline assignment: CDR1 SEHNR and CDR2 FQNEAQ (reference sequence). The CDR3 has 14 amino acids. Trimming removed 5 bases from V and 2 bases from J; junction bases left unmatched: 6. CDR3 in amino acids: CASSSVAGPYEQYV. The CDR3 DNA reads TGTGCCAGCAGCAGCGTAGCGGGTCCCTACGAGCAGTACGTC.

The chain carries TRBV6-2 or TRBV6-3 and TRBJ1-2, with a tentative D call TRBD1 (5 bases). This CDR3 has 16 amino acids. Germline lookup yields CDR1 MNHEY and CDR2 SVGEGT. With 6 bases removed from V and 0 bases from J, the gap between germline ends came to 17 bases. The CDR3 sequence is CASSPYSGGANYGYTF. In nucleotides, the CDR3 is TGTGCCAGCAGCCCCTATTCTGGGGGAGCTAACTATGGCTACACCTTC.

This clonotype showed up many times. J is TRBJ1-2 and V is TRBV7-2, with D unclear. There are 15 residues in the CDR3. Germline CDR1 is SGHTA and CDR2 is FQGNSA. Between the trimmed V and J ends, which lost 2 bases and 8 bases, there was a span of 18 bases. This CDR3 is CASSLLGQAPRGYTF. In nucleotides, the CDR3 is TGTGCCAGCAGCTTATTAGGCCAGGCCCCACGAGGCTACACCTTC.

The chain carries TRBV6-6 and TRBJ2-6; maybe TRBD2 (5 bases). The CDR3 length is 17 residues. Trimming shortened V by 0 bases and J by 3 bases, and 12 bases separated the two germline ends. Germline lookup yields CDR1 MNHNY and CDR2 SVGAGI (reference sequence). The CDR3: CASSYSVRGDGANVLTF. The CDR3 DNA reads TGTGCCAGCAGTTACTCGGTCCGGGGAGATGGGGCCAACGTCCTGACTTTC.

In its sample, this clonotype was seen a few times. This chain connects TRBV6-5 to TRBJ2-7; D is ambiguous. Germline CDR1 MNHEY, CDR2 SVGAGI. The CDR3 loop spans 14 amino acids. V was shortened by 3 bases and J by 3 bases, with 12 bases between the two germline ends. CDR3 protein: CASSYGHSNYEQYF. The CDR3 DNA is TGTGCCAGCAGTTATGGGCACTCTAACTACGAGCAGTACTTC.

This clonotype was recorded many times. The V gene is TRBV7-6, the J gene TRBJ2-7; D gene ambiguous. The germline gives CDR1 SGHVS, CDR2 FNYEAQ. V was cut by 3 bases and J by 0 bases, with 6 bases left in between. The CDR3 sequence is 13 residues long. CDR3 sequence reads: CASSFESSYEQYF. Written as DNA, the CDR3 is TGTGCCAGCAGCTTTGAGAGCTCCTACGAGCAGTACTTC.

There are a few counts of this clonotype. The rearrangement joins TRBV6-1 to TRBJ2-7; D is perhaps TRBD1 or TRBD2 (5 bases each). The V and J ends lost 5 bases and 3 bases respectively, with 17 bases between them. Germline V gene data show CDR1 as MNHNS and CDR2 as SASEGT. This CDR3 comprises 15 residues. CDR3 loop: CASSPEGRLFYEQYF. CDR3 sequence (DNA): TGTGCCAGCAGTCCAGAGGGGCGACTCTTCTACGAGCAGTACTTC.

This chain uses TRBV4-3 with TRBJ2-5; 10 bases match TRBD2. The CDR3 has 15 amino acids. The V gene's germline CDR1 is LGHNA and CDR2 YSLEER. With 2 bases clipped from V and 5 bases from J, the junction kept 5 bases outside the gene matches. CDR3 nucleotides: TGCGCCAGCAGCCAACGAGCGGGGGGGATGGAGACCCAGTACTTC. It translates to CASSQRAGGMETQYF.

V usage is TRBV12-3 or TRBV12-4 and J usage is TRBJ1-1; D not resolved. V lost 9 bases and J lost 4, with 12 bases in between. The CDR3 loop spans 12 amino acids. In DNA, the CDR3 is TGTGCCAGTAACCCGGGGAGCACTGAAGCTTTCTTT. This translates into CASNPGSTEAFF.

The rearrangement joins TRBV27 to TRBJ2-6, with D perhaps matching TRBD1 or TRBD2 (5 bases each). The CDR3 is 15 residues long. The V gene's germline CDR1 is MNHEY and CDR2 SMNVEV (reference sequence). V was pared by 3 bases and J by 4 bases, with 10 bases between. For the CDR3, the DNA is TGTGCCAGCAGTTTGACGGGGCAGGGGGCCAACGTCCTGACTTTC. This translates into CASSLTGQGANVLTF.

This clonotype was picked up a small number of times. This chain uses TRBV12-3 or TRBV12-4 with TRBJ2-7, with 8 bases fitting TRBD1. With V trimmed by 3 bases and J by 12 bases, 13 bases remained unmatched. The CDR3 is made up of 14 amino acids. Here the CDR3 reads CASSFLRDRGSAYF. Written as DNA, the CDR3 is TGTGCCAGCAGTTTTCTCCGCGACAGGGGTTCGGCGTACTTC.

The DNA of the CDR3 is TGCAGCGTTGAATGGGGTGACACTGAAGCTTTCTTT. Encoded protein: CSVEWGDTEAFF. The rearrangement links TRBV29-1 to TRBJ1-1; no definite D call. Trimming took 2 bases from V and 3 from J, leaving 7 bases between them. The CDR3 totals 12 residues. Germline assignment: CDR1 SQVTM and CDR2 ANQGSEA.

The chain links TRBV28 to TRBJ1-1, with D possibly being TRBD1 (6 bases). The CDR3 has 12 residues. CDR1 and CDR2 from the germline V gene are MDHEN and SYDVKM. V was cut by 5 bases and J by 7 bases, with 11 bases left in between. CDR3 in amino acids: CASSPGAGEAFF. CDR3 nucleotide sequence: TGTGCCAGCAGTCCGGGGGCAGGTGAAGCTTTCTTT.

This clonotype was counted a few times. This sequence joins TRBV12-3 or TRBV12-4 and TRBJ2-3; TRBD1 might be the D (6 bases). Trimming took 1 base from V and 3 from J, leaving 14 bases between them. This CDR3 has 16 residues. The CDR3 region is CASSLGTVLMTDTQYF. CDR3 nucleotide sequence: TGTGCCAGCAGTTTAGGGACAGTACTTATGACAGATACGCAGTATTTT.

This clonotype was seen a handful of times. This chain's CDR3 is CASSQAITSGNTIYF. Written as DNA, the CDR3 is TGTGCCAGCAGCCAAGCCATTACCTCTGGAAACACCATATATTTT. The J gene is TRBJ1-3, the V gene TRBV4-2; unclear D gene. Between the trimmed V and J ends, which lost 1 base and 0 bases, there was a span of 7 bases. Germline CDR1 and CDR2: LGHNA and YNFKEQ. CDR3 size: 15 residues.

V is TRBV13 and J is TRBJ1-6; TRBD1 might be the D (6 bases). The length of the CDR3 is 14 residues. The germline CDR1 and CDR2 sequences are PRHDT and FYEKMQ (reference sequence). Trimming removed 8 bases from V and 9 bases from J, with 17 bases in between. Here the CDR3 reads CASSPGAGTSPLHF. The CDR3 nucleotides read TGTGCCAGCTCACCGGGGGCAGGGACTTCACCCCTCCACTTT. The full variable domain, its missing parts supplied by reference TRBV13 and TRBJ1-6, is AAGVIQSPRHLIKEKRETATLKCYPIPRHDTVYWYQQGPGQDPQFLISFYEKMQSDKGSIPDRFSAQQFSDYHSELNMSSLELGDSALYFCASSPGAGTSPLHFGNGTRLTVT.

V usage is TRBV7-4 and J usage is TRBJ1-3; D remains unclear. Trimming removed 5 bases at V and 0 bases at J, with 17 bases between. Per germline, CDR1 SGHVT and CDR2 SQSDAQ. CDR3 length: 17 amino acids. DNA for the CDR3: TGTGCCAGCAGCGCCGGAAACAGAGCTTCCTCTGGAAACACCATATATTTT. Translating gives CASSAGNRASSGNTIYF.